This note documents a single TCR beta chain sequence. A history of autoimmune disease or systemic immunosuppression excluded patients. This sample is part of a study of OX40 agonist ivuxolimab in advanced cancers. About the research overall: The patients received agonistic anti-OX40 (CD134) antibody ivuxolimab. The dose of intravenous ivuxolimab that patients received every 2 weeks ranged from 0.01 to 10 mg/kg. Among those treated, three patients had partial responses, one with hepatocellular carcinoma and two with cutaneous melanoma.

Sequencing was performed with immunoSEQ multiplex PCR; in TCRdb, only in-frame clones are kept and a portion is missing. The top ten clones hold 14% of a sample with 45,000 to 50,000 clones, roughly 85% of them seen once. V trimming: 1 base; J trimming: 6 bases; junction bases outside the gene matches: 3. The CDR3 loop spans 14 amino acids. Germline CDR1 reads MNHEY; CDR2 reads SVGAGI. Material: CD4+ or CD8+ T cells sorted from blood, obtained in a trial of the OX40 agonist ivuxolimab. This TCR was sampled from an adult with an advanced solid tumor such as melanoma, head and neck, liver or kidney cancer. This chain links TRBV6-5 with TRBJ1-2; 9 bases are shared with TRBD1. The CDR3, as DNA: TGTGCCAGCAGTTACTTCCGGGACAGGGATGGCTACACCTTC. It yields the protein CASSYFRDRDGYTF.